This T cell receptor beta chain is drawn from a study of OX40 agonist ivuxolimab in advanced cancers. Study summary: Intravenous ivuxolimab at 0.01 to 10 mg/kg was given to patients every 2 weeks. Checkpoint inhibitors had been given previously to roughly 40% of patients.

The repertoire was sequenced with immunoSEQ multiplex PCR; TCRdb's copy has only in-frame clones and lacks some. Of about 67,000 clones in the sample, approximately 90% are singletons; the top ten hold 2.2%. Trimming removed 6 bases from V and 2 bases from J, with 10 bases in between. The germline CDR1 and CDR2 sequences are MNHEY and SVGAGI. The CDR3 spans 13 residues. The chain links TRBV6-5 to TRBJ1-2; D not resolved. The sample was CD4+ or CD8+ T cells sorted from blood, taken in a trial of the OX40 agonist ivuxolimab. The clonotype comes from an adult with an advanced solid tumor such as melanoma, head and neck, liver or kidney cancer. The CDR3: CASSYQDNYGYTF. The CDR3 coding sequence is TGTGCCAGCAGCTACCAGGACAACTATGGCTACACCTTC.